Sequencing of this T cell receptor (beta chain) was carried out in a study of T cells in narcolepsy (dated by TCRdb to 2016 to 2019). At the level of the whole study: Patients with narcolepsy type 1 or type 2 (NT1, NT2) were enrolled in the study together with healthy control donors. Autoreactive T cells targeting hypocretin neuron self-antigens (hypocretin, TRIB2) were sought in narcolepsy patients, and TCR Vbeta sequencing was used to track clonotypes in blood and CSF. The paper's findings and limits, for the study overall: Numbers of sequenced blood memory CD4+ clonotypes were comparable, with averages of approximately 39,000 in patients and 33,354 in controls. Plots that compared CSF and blood CD4+ T cell clonotypes from the same patient highlighted HCRT-specific and TRIB2-specific autoreactive clonotypes. Some blood memory CD4+ repertoires from patients and controls contained no sequences matching autoreactive T cell clones. Autoreactive clonotypes were reported to be detected serially in the blood of the same patients and of different patients, but not in the blood of healthy controls.

Library preparation used the immunoSEQ multiplex PCR assay. TCRdb obtained this table from immuneACCESS and retained in-frame rearrangements with V and J assigned. These tables miss some clones; where compared with another copy, unresolved V genes account for less than half of the shortfall, and the remainder is unexplained. Within this sample are about 32,000 clones, with 65% to 85% of them counted one time only. In total, the top ten clones hold roughly 3.8% of the sample. For TCR Vbeta sequencing, memory CD4+ T cells were sorted ex vivo from the peripheral blood of both healthy controls and narcolepsy patients. V loses 7 bases at its end and J loses 4 bases; junction bases beyond the gene matches: 14. Looking up the germline V gene yields CDR1 SQVTM and CDR2 ANQGSEA. The CDR3, from cysteine to phenylalanine, totals 16 residues. The retained sequence is limited to the CDR3, 48 bases, with the frame set at the first base.

About this clone: The clone's antigen remains unknown. It has no much larger one-base neighbor in the sample; base qualities were not kept.

The sequence is built from TRBV29-1 and TRBJ2-3, and 10 junctional nucleotides match TRBD2. Material: memory (CD45RA-) CD4+ T cells from blood. The sample's cell subset or site label, in plain terms: memory T cells sorted ex vivo from peripheral blood. This sequence was found in a human donor in good health. The sequence in DNA is TGCAGCGCCGTGCATGGGCTAGCGGGAGTAGCAGATACGCAGTATTTT. Its translation reads: CSAVHGLAGVADTQYF.